This TCR beta chain was documented in a study of cytomegalovirus exposure and HLA in healthy donors. Primers for the PCR totalled 60 Vbeta and 13 Jbeta. Here immunoSEQ multiplex PCR was the method, and the copy in TCRdb shows in-frame clones only, minus some. The sample contains around 100,000 clones, 80% of which appear only once. Of note for this clone: The target antigen is unknown.

General observations from the study: Per published accounts, TCR beta sequences correctly predicted the HLA-A and HLA-B alleles of most subjects.

Sequenced material: PBMCs. The receptor was derived from a man between 25 and 39 years old in good health and CMV-seronegative.

The CDR3 spells CAIRGATYEQYF. The CDR3 bases are TGTGCCATCAGGGGGGCTACCTACGAGCAGTACTTC. V and J are TRBV10-3 and TRBJ2-7, with D perhaps TRBD1 (6 bases). Deletions cut 6 bases from V and 2 bases from J, with 8 bases between. The CDR3 is made up of 12 amino acids. The germline V gene encodes CDR1 ENHRY and CDR2 SYGVKD.